Below, 28 T cell receptor beta chains from the same sample are listed, as sequenced in a study of blood T cell repertoires in COVID-19. Sequencing was performed with immunoSEQ multiplex PCR; in TCRdb, only in-frame clones are kept and a portion is missing. The table shows about 320,000 clones, with 88% occurring only once. Input material: peripheral blood. These receptors all stem from a woman aged 30 to 39 with COVID-19, enrolled during active disease.

The V gene is TRBV27, the J gene TRBJ1-3; D is unclear. Germline CDR1 reads MNHEY; CDR2 reads SMNVEV (reference sequence). The CDR3 runs 16 residues. Trimming stripped 0 bases from V and 2 bases from J, with 11 bases between. CDR3 sequence: CASSLSSPGTGNTIYF. The CDR3 DNA follows: TGTGCCAGCAGTTTATCCTCCCCGGGGACTGGAAACACCATATATTTT.

This clone was observed once. This chain joins TRBV11-2 and TRBJ1-2, with a tentative D call TRBD1 (5 bases). Trimming removed 0 bases from V and 10 bases from J, with 15 bases in between. Germline lookup yields CDR1 SGHAT and CDR2 FQNNGV. There are 14 residues in the CDR3. CDR3 nucleotide sequence: TGTGCCAGCAGCTTAGATTCGGGGGTCCATTCCTACACCTTC. Encoded protein: CASSLDSGVHSYTF.

This clone appeared a few times. The chain has TRBV7-9 and TRBJ1-2; D gene ambiguous. The V and J ends lost 2 bases and 2 bases respectively, with 9 bases between them. The V gene's germline CDR1 is SEHNR and CDR2 FQNEAQ (reference sequence). CDR3 length: 14 residues. The CDR3 DNA reads as TGTGCCAGCAGCTTATGGGCAGCCAACTATGGCTACACCTTC. It yields the protein CASSLWAANYGYTF.

This chain connects TRBV6-5 to TRBJ2-5, with D possibly being TRBD1 (6 bases). Germline CDR1 reads MNHEY; CDR2 reads SVGAGI. V was trimmed by 6 bases and J by 5 bases, leaving 16 bases between them. The CDR3 loop spans 14 amino acids. The CDR3 nucleotides read TGTGCCAGCAGCCCCCCCAGGGGTAGCGAGACCCAGTACTTC. Its protein product is CASSPPRGSETQYF.

The V and J genes are TRBV19 and TRBJ1-5, with 10 positions matching TRBD1. V gave up 5 bases and J gave up 3 bases; unmatched junction bases: 13. Germline V gene sequence: CDR1 LNHDA, CDR2 SQIVND (reference sequence). The CDR3 extends over 18 amino acids. CDR3 sequence reads: CASSVRRQGATANQPQHF. CDR3 nucleotide sequence: TGTGCCAGTAGTGTCCGGAGACAGGGGGCGACGGCCAATCAGCCCCAGCATTTT. Drawing the rest from reference TRBV19 and TRBJ1-5, the complete variable domain is DGGITQSPKYLFRKEGQNVTLSCEQNLNHDAMYWYRQDPGQGLRLIYYSQIVNDFQKGDIAEGYSVSREKKESFPLTVTSAQKNPTAFYLCASSVRRQGATANQPQHFGDGTRLSIL.

The chain carries TRBV30 and TRBJ2-4; 8 nucleotides match TRBD1. Germline lookup yields CDR1 GTSNPN and CDR2 SVGIG (reference sequence). V lost 5 bases to trimming and J lost 0 bases; unmatched junction nucleotides: 15. The CDR3 runs 18 residues. CDR3 coding DNA: TGTGCCTGGCACCACTCTGTGCAGGGGGCGATAGCCAAAAACATTCAGTACTTC. It is translated as CAWHHSVQGAIAKNIQYF.

The chain employs TRBV6-5 and TRBJ1-5, with no clear D. Germline V gives CDR1 MNHEY, CDR2 SVGAGI. The CDR3 runs 15 residues. V lost 7 bases to trimming and J lost 0 bases, with 13 bases between them. The CDR3 nucleotides read TGTGCCAGCACGGAGAATAGGTTTAGCAATCAGCCCCAGCATTTT. It translates to CASTENRFSNQPQHF.

V usage is TRBV6-2 or TRBV6-3 and J usage is TRBJ1-2; D remains unclear. CDR1 and CDR2 (germline): MNHEY, SVGEGT. Trimming took off 2 bases at V and 0 bases at J, with 13 bases between the two ends. This CDR3 spans 16 amino acids. The CDR3 sequence is CASSYPSRGANYGYTF. In DNA, the CDR3 is TGTGCCAGCAGTTACCCCAGTCGGGGAGCTAACTATGGCTACACCTTC.

The chain uses TRBV3-1 (or the pseudogene TRBV3-2) and TRBJ1-5, with a tentative D call TRBD1 (5 bases). Trimming stripped 3 bases from V and 5 bases from J, with 11 bases between. Germline V gene data show CDR1 as LGHDT and CDR2 as YNNKEL (reference sequence). The CDR3 covers 14 residues. CDR3 in DNA: TGTGCCAGCAGCCAGGGACTAAGGGATCAGCCCCAGCATTTT. Translated, it gives CASSQGLRDQPQHF.

This chain joins TRBV2 and TRBJ2-2; D might be TRBD1 (5 bases). Per germline, CDR1 SNHLY and CDR2 FYNNEI. The CDR3 loop spans 13 amino acids. V was trimmed by 5 bases and J by 6 bases, leaving 10 bases between them. The DNA for the CDR3 is TGTGCCAGCAGTACCAGGGAAGCCGGGGAGCTGTTTTTT. Its translation: CASSTREAGELFF.

The chain carries TRBV4-3 and TRBJ1-3; TRBD1 might be the D (6 bases). V gave up 1 base and J gave up 4 bases, with 20 bases separating them. The germline V gene encodes CDR1 LGHNA and CDR2 YSLEER. The CDR3 sequence is 18 residues long. CDR3 in amino acids: CASSQASQGYPPGNTIYF. The CDR3 nucleotides are TGCGCCAGCAGCCAAGCAAGTCAGGGGTATCCTCCCGGAAACACCATATATTTT.

The chain links TRBV6-6 to TRBJ1-1; the match to TRBD1 covers 7 bases. This CDR3 spans 12 amino acids. J lost 6 bases, V lost 6 bases, and 4 bases had no gene match. Germline V gene lookup returns CDR1 MNHNY and CDR2 SVGAGI (reference sequence). CDR3 DNA sequence: TGTGCCAGCAGGACAGGGTCTCCTGAAGCTTTCTTT. Protein: CASRTGSPEAFF.

The rearrangement joins TRBV5-5 to TRBJ2-7; unclear D gene. Trimming took 3 bases from V and 7 from J, leaving 14 bases between them. In germline, CDR1 is SGHKS, CDR2 YYEKEE (reference sequence). The CDR3 length is 13 residues. CDR3: CASSSFGPEEQYF. In DNA form, the CDR3 reads TGTGCCAGCAGCTCCTTTGGTCCGGAGGAGCAGTACTTC. Complete variable domain (other parts from reference TRBV5-5 and TRBJ2-7): DAGVTQSPTHLIKTRGQQVTLRCSPISGHKSVSWYQQVLGQGPQFIFQYYEKEERGRGNFPDRFSARQFPNYSSELNVNALLLGDSALYLCASSSFGPEEQYFGPGTRLTVT.

V usage is TRBV5-1 and J usage is TRBJ1-4; 7 positions match TRBD1. This CDR3 has 16 residues. Trimming cost V 0 bases and J 1 base; bases outside gene matches: 3. The germline gives CDR1 SGHRS, CDR2 YFSETQ. The CDR3 loop is CASSLAGDRTNEKLFF. In DNA, the CDR3 is TGCGCCAGCAGCTTGGCCGGGGACAGAACTAATGAAAAACTGTTTTTT.

Only one count was recorded for this clone. V is TRBV20-1 and J is TRBJ2-1, with 7 bases identical to TRBD2. The CDR3 covers 11 residues. Germline V lookup: CDR1 DFQATT, CDR2 SNEGSKA (reference sequence). The J segment lost 13 bases and the V segment lost 4 bases, leaving 7 bases of the junction unmatched. In nucleotides, the CDR3 is TGCAGTGCTACCATTGCGGGGGTACAGTTCTTC. It translates to CSATIAGVQFF.

The V and J genes are TRBV29-1 and TRBJ1-1; weak D call: TRBD1 (5 bases). CDR3 size: 12 residues. CDR1 is SQVTM, CDR2 ANQGSEA, per germline. V was clipped by 7 bases and J by 1 base, with 10 bases between them. The CDR3 loop is CSAAQGNTEAFF. CDR3 nucleotide sequence: TGCAGCGCGGCTCAGGGGAACACTGAAGCTTTCTTT. The full variable domain, completed using reference TRBV29-1 and TRBJ1-1, is SAVISQKPSRDICQRGTSLTIQCQVDSQVTMMFWYRQQPGQSLTLIATANQGSEATYESGFVIDKFPISRPNLTFSTLTVSNMSPEDSSIYLCSAAQGNTEAFFGQGTRLTVV.

This clone has only one observation. The rearrangement uses TRBV9 and TRBJ1-3; D is possibly TRBD1 (6 bases). Germline CDR1 is SGDLS and CDR2 is YYNGEE. V was cut by 3 bases and J by 0 bases, with 16 bases left in between. The CDR3 is made up of 17 amino acids. The CDR3 loop reads CASSAGARGRSGNTIYF. CDR3 bases: TGTGCCAGCAGCGCTGGGGCCAGGGGCCGCTCTGGAAACACCATATATTTT. The full variable domain, rest sourced from reference TRBV9 and TRBJ1-3, is DSGVTQTPKHLITATGQRVTLRCSPRSGDLSVYWYQQSLDQGLQFLIQYYNGEERAKGNILERFSAQQFPDLHSELNLSSLELGDSALYFCASSAGARGRSGNTIYFGEGSWLTVV.

The V gene is TRBV2, the J gene TRBJ1-2; D is perhaps TRBD1 (6 bases). The germline gives CDR1 SNHLY, CDR2 FYNNEI. The CDR3 is 12 amino acids. V gave up 2 bases and J gave up 5 bases, with 6 bases separating them. The DNA of the CDR3 is TGTGCCAGCAGTGAACAGGGGTATGGCTACACCTTC. Amino acids: CASSEQGYGYTF.

The V and J genes are TRBV7-2 and TRBJ2-4, with TRBD2 matching 11 bases. Germline trimming cut 1 base from V and 0 bases from J; bases unmatched to any gene: 5. Germline CDR1 and CDR2: SGHTA and FQGNSA. This CDR3 contains 18 residues. CDR3 sequence reads: CASSLVAGGRLAKNIQYF. The CDR3 coding sequence is TGTGCCAGCAGCTTAGTAGCGGGGGGGAGACTAGCCAAAAACATTCAGTACTTC.

The chain has TRBV30 and TRBJ2-2; a weak D match, TRBD2 (6 bases). With 5 bases removed from V and 2 bases from J, the gap between germline ends came to 15 bases. CDR1 GTSNPN and CDR2 SVGIG come from the germline V gene (reference sequence). The CDR3 totals 15 residues. CDR3 protein: CAWSEFGGNTGELFF. DNA of the CDR3: TGTGCCTGGTCTGAATTCGGGGGTAACACCGGGGAGCTGTTTTTT.

This clone was detected once. The V call is TRBV2, the J call TRBJ2-3; TRBD1 aligns across 10 bases. Germline-derived CDR1 and CDR2 are SNHLY and FYNNEI. V shed 7 bases, J shed 5 bases, and the junction held 6 bases outside the gene matches. The CDR3 length is 14 residues. The DNA of the CDR3 is TGTGCCAGCAAATTGGGGACAGGGGAAGATACGCAGTATTTT. Translation gives CASKLGTGEDTQYF.

The CDR3 here is CASSLAQGGNYGYTF. Here the CDR3 DNA reads TGCGCCAGCAGCTTGGCGCAGGGTGGAAACTATGGCTACACCTTC. This sequence joins TRBV5-1 and TRBJ1-2; D perhaps matches TRBD1 (5 bases). The CDR3 length is 15 residues. Trimming cost V 0 bases and J 2 bases, with 11 bases left between them. CDR1 SGHRS and CDR2 YFSETQ come from the germline V gene.

The CDR3 region is CASSQGFAGLNTEAFF. CDR3 coding DNA: TGTGCCAGCAGCCAAGGGTTCGCAGGGTTGAACACTGAAGCTTTCTTT. The J gene is TRBJ1-1, the V gene TRBV3-1 (or the pseudogene TRBV3-2); perhaps TRBD1 as D (5 bases). V lost 1 base and J lost 0, with 12 bases in between. CDR3 length equals 16 residues. Germline assignment: CDR1 LGHDT and CDR2 YNNKEL (reference sequence).

The chain carries TRBV10-2 and TRBJ2-3; 8 bases agree with TRBD2. Germline V gives CDR1 WSHSY, CDR2 SAAADI. The CDR3 runs to 15 residues. V was clipped by 2 bases and J by 5 bases; unmatched bases: 6. CDR3 coding DNA: TGCGCCAGCAGTGAGGCGGGGGGCCGGGAAGATACGCAGTATTTT. Protein sequence: CASSEAGGREDTQYF.

This clone was found a few times. The rearrangement uses TRBV7-2 and TRBJ2-7; possible D gene TRBD2, 5 bases. The CDR3 is 14 residues long. Germline V lookup: CDR1 SGHTA, CDR2 FQGNSA. Deletions cut 3 bases from V and 2 bases from J, with 11 bases between. CDR3 residues: CASSFMRAPYEQYF. The CDR3 nucleotides read TGTGCCAGCAGCTTCATGCGGGCCCCCTACGAGCAGTACTTC.

The genes are TRBV5-6 and TRBJ2-3; D gene uncertain. Germline V gene sequence: CDR1 SGHDT, CDR2 YYEEEE. The CDR3 has 13 residues. Trimming cost V 3 bases and J 6 bases, with 11 bases left between them. The CDR3 nucleotides read TGTGCCAGCAGCTCCCTAAGCGTGGATACGCAGTATTTT. Protein: CASSSLSVDTQYF.

The CDR3 protein is CASSLGGLQETQYF. The CDR3 DNA reads TGTGCCAGCAGCTTGGGTGGGCTTCAAGAGACCCAGTACTTC. V gene TRBV7-9 combines with J gene TRBJ2-5; D gene unclear. The germline V gene has CDR1 SEHNR and CDR2 FQNEAQ (reference sequence). The CDR3 totals 14 residues. V shed 3 bases and J shed 2 bases, with 10 bases lying between them.

There are a few counts of this clone. The V gene is TRBV6-5, the J gene TRBJ1-2; D perhaps matches TRBD1 (6 bases). The germline V gene encodes CDR1 MNHEY and CDR2 SVGAGI. The CDR3 consists of 11 residues. Trimming cost V 11 bases and J 6 bases, with 13 bases left between them. This CDR3 reads CAVRTADGYTF. In nucleotides, the CDR3 is TGTGCCGTAAGGACAGCTGATGGCTACACCTTC.